Presented here are 18 T cell receptor beta chains from one specimen sequenced in a study of cytomegalovirus exposure and HLA in healthy donors. PCR primers comprised 60 Vbeta and 13 Jbeta primers. Produced via immunoSEQ multiplex PCR; TCRdb's table is partial and in-frame only. Found here are about 210,000 clones; the top ten clones hold roughly 0.89%. The material sequenced was PBMCs. These receptors all come from a woman aged 30 to 39 in good health and CMV-seropositive.

As DNA, the CDR3 is TGTGCCAGCAGTGAACTTTATGAGCAGTTCTTC. As protein: CASSELYEQFF. This chain connects TRBV2 to TRBJ2-1; D unclear. CDR1 and CDR2 from the germline V gene are SNHLY and FYNNEI. Trimming left V 2 bases short and J 8 bases short, with 4 bases between. This CDR3 region has 11 residues.

V gene TRBV2 combines with J gene TRBJ1-1; tentatively, D is TRBD1 (6 bases). The CDR3 has 14 residues. Germline values: CDR1 SNHLY, CDR2 FYNNEI. V lost 5 bases, J lost 4 bases, and 14 bases lay in between. The CDR3 nucleotides are TGTGCCAGCAGTATTGACAGGTTCGGCACTGAAGCTTTCTTT. It specifies CASSIDRFGTEAFF.

A note on this clone: The junction departs from germline at one end; a sequencing error may be responsible. In the same sample, other DNA sequences code for this CDR3. This chain links TRBV9 with TRBJ1-6; tentatively, D is TRBD1 (6 bases). Germline loops: CDR1 SGDLS, CDR2 YYNGEE. This CDR3 has 15 residues. In nucleotides, the CDR3 is TGCGCCAGCAGCGTGGAAGGGGGACATAATTCACCCCTCCACTTT. As protein: CASSVEGGHNSPLHF.

The rearrangement links TRBV28 to TRBJ2-1, with D perhaps matching TRBD1 (7 bases). The length of the CDR3 is 18 residues. In germline, CDR1 is MDHEN, CDR2 SYDVKM. Trimming took 4 bases from V and 0 from J, leaving 19 bases between them. The CDR3 nucleotides read TGTGCCAGCAGTTCTAGAAACTACAGGGGACTCTCCTACAATGAGCAGTTCTTC. It encodes CASSSRNYRGLSYNEQFF. Full variable domain (missing parts from reference TRBV28 and TRBJ2-1): DVKVTQSSRYLVKRTGEKVFLECVQDMDHENMFWYRQDPGLGLRLIYFSYDVKMKEKGDIPEGYSVSREKKERFSLILESASTNQTSMYLCASSSRNYRGLSYNEQFFGPGTRLTVL.

This chain connects TRBV28 to TRBJ1-3; no clear D. With 2 bases removed from V and 8 bases from J, the gap between germline ends came to 10 bases. CDR3 length: 13 amino acids. Germline-derived CDR1 and CDR2 are MDHEN and SYDVKM. The CDR3 sequence: CASSLPQRDTIYF. The CDR3 nucleotides read TGTGCCAGCAGTTTACCGCAGCGAGACACCATATATTTT.

The genes are TRBV14 and TRBJ2-3; 7 nucleotides match TRBD1. After removal of 2 bases from V and 12 bases from J, the junction contained 11 bases not matched to a gene. The CDR3 runs 14 residues. Germline V gene lookup returns CDR1 SGHDN and CDR2 FVKESK. CDR3 sequence: CASSQLTGQYPQYF. The DNA of the CDR3 is TGTGCCAGCAGCCAACTCACGGGACAGTATCCCCAGTATTTT.

Worth noting for this clone: Other nucleotide sequences from this sample produce the same CDR3. This chain connects TRBV7-6 to TRBJ2-5, with D unclear. Trimming shortened V by 5 bases and J by 1 base, and 8 bases separated the two germline ends. The CDR3 spans 13 residues. Germline CDR1 reads SGHVS; CDR2 reads FNYEAQ. CDR3 in amino acids: CASSLGRQETQYF. CDR3 DNA: TGTGCCAGCAGCCTCGGTCGCCAAGAGACCCAGTACTTC.

V gene TRBV9 combines with J gene TRBJ2-3, with TRBD2 as a possible D gene (5 bases). Germline V gene data show CDR1 as SGDLS and CDR2 as YYNGEE. This CDR3 has 15 residues. Trimming left V 0 bases short and J 2 bases short, with 10 bases between. The CDR3 nucleotides are TGTGCCAGCAGCGTAGGGGTCGGGATCACAGATACGCAGTATTTT. It encodes CASSVGVGITDTQYF.

The chain links TRBV27 to TRBJ2-3; possibly TRBD2 for D (5 bases). The CDR3 contains 15 residues. V lost 6 bases to trimming and J lost 2 bases, with 15 bases between them. The V gene's germline CDR1 is MNHEY and CDR2 SMNVEV (reference sequence). The chain's CDR3 is CASRWRALYTDTQYF. In nucleotides, the CDR3 is TGTGCCAGCAGATGGCGGGCCCTGTACACAGATACGCAGTATTTT.

V is TRBV18 and J is TRBJ1-1; D not resolved. V dropped 3 bases and J dropped 3 bases, with 8 bases sitting between them. CDR1 KGHSH and CDR2 LQKENI come from the germline V gene. The CDR3 has 13 amino acids. CDR3 loop: CASSPAGDTEAFF. The DNA for the CDR3 is TGTGCCAGCTCACCCGCGGGAGACACTGAAGCTTTCTTT.

The gene calls are TRBV5-1 and TRBJ2-5; 8 nucleotides align to TRBD2. CDR3 length equals 14 residues. The ends lost 4 bases at V and 4 bases at J; junction bases unmatched: 6. CDR1 and CDR2 from the germline V gene are SGHRS and YFSETQ. CDR3 in DNA: TGCGCCAGCAGCACGGGGGGGCCCTCAGAGACCCAGTACTTC. As protein: CASSTGGPSETQYF.

The chain joins TRBV7-8 to TRBJ2-5; the D gene is possibly TRBD1 (5 bases). V shed 5 bases and J shed 4 bases, with 14 bases lying between them. Germline V gene sequence: CDR1 SGHVS, CDR2 FQNEAQ. This CDR3 is built from 14 residues. The DNA of the CDR3 is TGTGCCAGCAGCCCCCAGGGAAAGGCAGAGACCCAGTACTTC. This gives the protein CASSPQGKAETQYF.

Here the CDR3 reads CASSPRATEAFF. The CDR3 nucleotides are TGTGCCAGCTCACCGAGGGCCACTGAAGCTTTCTTT. The genes are TRBV18 and TRBJ1-1; D is unclear. The germline V gene encodes CDR1 KGHSH and CDR2 LQKENI. CDR3 size: 12 residues. Between the trimmed V and J ends, which lost 3 bases and 4 bases, there was a span of 6 bases.

Regarding this clone: Relative to the germline gene, one junction end is altered; a read error may explain this. This chain connects TRBV2 to TRBJ1-5; D is possibly TRBD1 (6 bases). CDR1 is SNHLY and CDR2 is FYNNEI in the germline V gene. The CDR3 spans 15 residues. The CDR3 DNA sequence: TGTGTCAGCAGTCTACCGGGACATTGGGATCAGCCCCAGCATTTT. Translated, it gives CVSSLPGHWDQPQHF.

The genes are TRBV29-1 and TRBJ2-7, with 11 bases aligning to TRBD1. This CDR3 spans 14 amino acids. J lost 4 bases, V lost 6 bases, and 8 bases had no gene match. Germline CDR1 and CDR2: SQVTM and ANQGSEA. The CDR3 nucleotides read TGCAGCGTAGCCTCCGGGACAGGGGGATACGAGCAGTACTTC. Translating it yields CSVASGTGGYEQYF.

The J gene is TRBJ1-2, the V gene TRBV6-1; tentatively, D is TRBD1 (6 bases). Per germline, CDR1 MNHNS and CDR2 SASEGT. Trimming removed 1 base at V and 2 bases at J, with 11 bases between. This CDR3 contains 15 residues. CDR3 residues: CASSEGDTGNYGYTF. The CDR3, as DNA: TGTGCCAGCAGTGAAGGAGATACAGGGAACTATGGCTACACCTTC.

For the CDR3, the DNA is TGTGCCAGCAGCGCCGGGGACAGGGCGCGTGGCTACACCTTC. It is translated as CASSAGDRARGYTF. This chain links TRBV9 with TRBJ1-2; 9 nucleotides align to TRBD1. This CDR3 is built from 14 residues. Trimming at V came to 3 bases and at J to 7 bases, leaving 7 bases not matched to a gene. Germline V gene data show CDR1 as SGDLS and CDR2 as YYNGEE.

The genes are TRBV4-3 and TRBJ2-2, with 10 bases identical to TRBD2. With 3 bases clipped from V and 7 bases from J, the junction kept 8 bases outside the gene matches. This CDR3 is 16 amino acids long. CDR1 is LGHNA, CDR2 YSLEER, per germline. CDR3 sequence reads: CASSQRTSGYDGELFF. CDR3 coding DNA: TGCGCCAGCAGCCAGCGGACTAGCGGATATGACGGGGAGCTGTTTTTT.